These T cell receptor beta chains were read from a single sample in a study of T-cell memory formation after mild COVID-19. TCRdb passed the 5' RACE reads through MiXCR, listing each CDR3 protein once. The data contain about 320,000 distinct CDR3 sequences, 13% to 15% of them singletons. Sequences were obtained from PBMCs or a T cell subset sorted from them (not recorded which). Receptors originate from a young man who had mild COVID-19 (a few samples of this study predate the infection). Cell type and time point are not known. CDR3s include the opening cysteine and the closing phenylalanine or tryptophan. The D gene is left open where the match is weak. Rows give clone size only sometimes, using once, few, many, or a class for an expanded clone.

J | D | length | size | V | DNA | CDR3
TRBJ2-1 | . | 17 | few | TRBV7-8 | TGTGCCAGCAGCCCCTTCTGGGCCCGAGGCAGATACAATGAGCAGTTCTTC | CASSPFWARGRYNEQFF
TRBJ2-4 | . | 12 | . | TRBV9 | TGTGCCAGCAGCGGACCCAAAAACATTCAGTACTTC | CASSGPKNIQYF
TRBJ2-2 | . | 15 | few | TRBV24-1 | TGTGCCACCAGTGATTCATCTTCCTTCACCGGGGAGCTGTTTTTT | CATSDSSSFTGELFF
TRBJ2-1 | TRBD1 | 16 | many | TRBV7-3 | TGTGCCAGCAGCTCGGGGACAGCCGGCCCCTACAATGAGCAGTTCTTC | CASSSGTAGPYNEQFF
TRBJ2-6 | TRBD2 | 16 | few | TRBV7-9 | TGTGCCGGAACTAGCGGGGCGACCTCTGGGGCCAACGTCCTGACTTTC | CAGTSGATSGANVLTF
TRBJ1-1 | . | 14 | . | TRBV29-1 | TGCAGCGTGGGGCCCGGCAGCCGGAACACTGAAGCTTTCTTT | CSVGPGSRNTEAFF
TRBJ1-5 | TRBD1 | 15 | . | TRBV2 | TGTGCCAGCAGCGGGGACAGGGGCTTGGGTCAGCCCCAGCATTTT | CASSGDRGLGQPQHF
TRBJ1-5 | . | 15 | few | TRBV28 | TGTGCCAGCAGTGAGGGAGCCCAAAGGAATCAGCCCCAGCATTTT | CASSEGAQRNQPQHF
TRBJ2-3 | . | 17 | many | TRBV7-2 | TGTGCCAGCAGCCGTTTGGGAGTGGCCCGCCGGGGAGATACGCAGTATTTT | CASSRLGVARRGDTQYF
TRBJ2-2 | TRBD2 | 16 | . | TRBV7-9 | TGTGCCAGCAGCCCTAGACTAGCGGTGAACACCGGGGAGCTGTTTTTT | CASSPRLAVNTGELFF
TRBJ2-1 | TRBD1 | 16 | few | TRBV9 | TGTGCCAGCAGCCCGCAGACAGGGGGCGGTTACAATGAGCAGTTCTTC | CASSPQTGGGYNEQFF
TRBJ1-4 | . | 15 | . | TRBV12-3/TRBV12-4 | TGTGCCAGCAGTTCTACGGGCAGGGCCTTAGGATATCGGTTTTTT | CASSSTGRALGYRFF
TRBJ2-7 | . | 14 | . | TRBV5-1 | TGCGCCAGCAGCATCCAGGACCCCTCTGGCGAGCAGTACTTC | CASSIQDPSGEQYF
TRBJ2-5 | TRBD2 | 15 | . | TRBV20-1 | TGCAGTGCCCCGTGGGCTAGCGGGGCCCAAGAGACCCAGTACTTC | CSAPWASGAQETQYF
TRBJ2-2 | . | 15 | few | TRBV12-3/TRBV12-4 | TGTGCCAGCAGTTTCAGGTTCCGAAACACCGGGGAGCTGTTTTTT | CASSFRFRNTGELFF
TRBJ1-4 | . | 11 | many | TRBV7-9 | TGTGCCAGCAGCTTGTTTGAAAAACTGTTTTTT | CASSLFEKLFF
TRBJ1-5 | TRBD1 | 14 | . | TRBV28 | TGTGCCAGCAGTTCTGGACAGGGGGATCAGCCCCAGCATTTT | CASSSGQGDQPQHF
TRBJ1-1 | TRBD1 | 14 | . | TRBV7-3 | TGTGCCAGCAGCGTACAGGGGCGTGGCACTGAAGCTTTCTTT | CASSVQGRGTEAFF
TRBJ1-1 | TRBD1 | 14 | . | TRBV12-3/TRBV12-4 | TGTGCCAGCAGGTGGCAGGGGGTGAACACTGAAGCTTTCTTT | CASRWQGVNTEAFF
TRBJ1-3 | . | 17 | few | TRBV5-1 | TGCGCCAGCAGCTCAAAAGGGGGTGACCTCTCTGGAAACACCATATATTTT | CASSSKGGDLSGNTIYF